These T cell receptor beta chains were read from a single sample in a study of vaccination effects on CD4 cells after COVID-19. Their target antigens are unknown. Generated by immunoSEQ multiplex PCR, the TCRdb table keeps only in-frame clones and is missing some. The sample lists tens of thousands of clones; around 80% were seen once. The sequences come from CD4+ T cells from PBMCs cultured with HCoV-NL63 spike peptides, collected after COVID-19 vaccination. These receptor sequences come from a human donor who received a COVID-19 vaccine. Some clones in this sample may be carry-over from other donors' samples. Both conserved end residues are part of each CDR3.

j_call v_call cdr3_aa
TRBJ1-2 TRBV12-3/TRBV12-4 CASSLYANYGYTF
TRBJ1-2 TRBV5-8 CASSITGTGGEGYTF
TRBJ2-3 TRBV7-2 CASSLAPRGRADTQYF
TRBJ2-5 TRBV28 CASSGAGAYQETQYF
TRBJ2-5 TRBV5-1 CASSSSGVLEETQYF
TRBJ1-2 TRBV6-5 CASRRDRYYGYTF
TRBJ2-3 TRBV3-1/TRBV3-2 CATRHMAASTDTQYF
TRBJ2-3 TRBV5-1 CASNQGSGTDTQYF
TRBJ1-2 TRBV5-4 CASSPGQGADSTYGYTF
TRBJ1-5 TRBV7-9 CASSPKGYQPQHF
TRBJ2-1 TRBV5-1 CASSPGLSSYNEQFF
TRBJ1-1 TRBV28 CASSSNPGQGTDGWF
TRBJ2-2 TRBV12-3/TRBV12-4 CASNGTLAGELFF
TRBJ1-1 TRBV6-5 CASRRGGSLNTEAFF
TRBJ1-4 TRBV19 CASRPRGTTNEKLFF
TRBJ2-3 TRBV24-1 CATSDPRGVSSTDTQYF
TRBJ2-5 TRBV3-1/TRBV3-2 CASSSTRLQGRRETQYF
TRBJ1-2 TRBV4-3 CASSQEILRRGYTF
TRBJ2-3 TRBV10-3 CAISAGSPDTQYF
TRBJ1-5 TRBV29-1 CSVARGSNQPQHF
TRBJ2-5 TRBV5-6 CASSLRSPKAQYF
TRBJ1-1 TRBV3-1/TRBV3-2 CASSQVMNTEAFF
TRBJ2-7 TRBV15 CATSTLPGLAINSYEQYF
TRBJ1-1 TRBV18 CASSDGTGDTEAFF
TRBJ1-1 TRBV11-1 CASSLPVNRGAEAFF
TRBJ2-1 TRBV5-4 CASSPLAGTGEQFF
TRBJ1-1 TRBV5-1 CASRSEGSEAFF
TRBJ2-1 TRBV7-3 CASSLRGGAGEQFF
TRBJ1-4 TRBV11-2 CASNRLGAEKLFF
TRBJ1-2 TRBV19 CASSIPGGSYGYTF
TRBJ2-5 TRBV7-9 CASSRGSQETQYF
TRBJ1-2 TRBV6-5 CASRIDGNYGYTF
TRBJ2-1 TRBV5-3 CARSLAERGSYNEQFF
TRBJ1-1 TRBV18 CASSPDQGMNTEAFF
TRBJ2-3 TRBV7-2 CASSLGGASDTQYF
TRBJ1-5 TRBV12-3/TRBV12-4 CASSVAPVRPQHF
TRBJ1-1 TRBV27 CASSLKFGAWTEAFF
TRBJ1-3 TRBV27 CASRVSSGNTIYF
TRBJ1-2 TRBV11-2 CASSRNQGAGGYTF
TRBJ1-3 TRBV7-2 CASSLTRDPGNTIYF
TRBJ1-5 TRBV24-1 CATSDFRGQGRKPQHF
TRBJ1-2 TRBV7-2 CASSPDRGKSYGYTF
TRBJ2-3 TRBV30 CAWGKVDTQYF